Below are 5 T cell receptor beta chains sequenced from a single sample in a study of neoadjuvant anti-PD-1 for oral cavity cancer. Profiled with immunoSEQ multiplex PCR; TCRdb holds only in-frame clones, not every one. The table has 15,000 to 20,000 clones, 65% to 85% seen once. The starting material was PBMCs, obtained before nivolumab (anti-PD-1) treatment. Source of these receptors: a person aged 35-79 years with oral cavity squamous cell carcinoma.

The V and J genes are TRBV19 and TRBJ2-3, with D perhaps TRBD2 (6 bases). CDR1 LNHDA and CDR2 SQIVND come from the germline V gene (reference sequence). This CDR3 spans 19 amino acids. The V end lost 6 bases, the J end lost 0 bases, and 25 bases lay between the germline ends. Here the CDR3 DNA reads TGTGCCAGTAGCAATACCCCCGGCGGCGGGGCCGGTAGCACAGATACGCAGTATTTT. This encodes CASSNTPGGGAGSTDTQYF.

This clone was observed a few times. The V gene is TRBV9, the J gene TRBJ2-7, with TRBD1 matching over 7 bases. In germline, CDR1 is SGDLS, CDR2 YYNGEE. J was trimmed by 5 bases and V by 0 bases; bases with no gene match: 2. CDR3 length: 13 amino acids. In nucleotides, the CDR3 is TGTGCCAGCAGCGTAGACAGGGGTGACGAGCAGTACTTC. Residues: CASSVDRGDEQYF.

The chain combines TRBV19 with TRBJ2-4, with 9 bases identical to TRBD1. CDR1 and CDR2 from the germline V gene are LNHDA and SQIVND (reference sequence). With V trimmed by 6 bases and J by 2 bases, 5 bases remained unmatched. The CDR3 sequence is 15 residues long. The CDR3 loop reads CASRRTGVTKNIQYF. The CDR3 coding sequence is TGTGCCAGTAGAAGGACAGGGGTTACCAAAAACATTCAGTACTTC.

The chain carries TRBV13 and TRBJ2-6; D possibly corresponds to TRBD1 (5 bases). The germline V gene encodes CDR1 PRHDT and CDR2 FYEKMQ (reference sequence). V lost 4 bases to trimming and J lost 10 bases, with 14 bases between them. The CDR3 extends over 14 amino acids. The CDR3 DNA is TGTGCCAGCAGCTCCCTAGGGGTTGAGAACGTCCTGACTTTC. Its translation is CASSSLGVENVLTF.

This chain joins TRBV4-1 and TRBJ2-3; 10 bases match TRBD2. CDR1 is MGHRA and CDR2 is YSYEKL in the germline V gene. J lost 2 bases, V lost 4 bases, and 9 bases had no gene match. This CDR3 contains 17 residues. The CDR3 coding sequence is TGCGCCAGCAGCCCTAGCGGGGGACAAGAGTACACAGATACGCAGTATTTT. Protein sequence: CASSPSGGQEYTDTQYF.